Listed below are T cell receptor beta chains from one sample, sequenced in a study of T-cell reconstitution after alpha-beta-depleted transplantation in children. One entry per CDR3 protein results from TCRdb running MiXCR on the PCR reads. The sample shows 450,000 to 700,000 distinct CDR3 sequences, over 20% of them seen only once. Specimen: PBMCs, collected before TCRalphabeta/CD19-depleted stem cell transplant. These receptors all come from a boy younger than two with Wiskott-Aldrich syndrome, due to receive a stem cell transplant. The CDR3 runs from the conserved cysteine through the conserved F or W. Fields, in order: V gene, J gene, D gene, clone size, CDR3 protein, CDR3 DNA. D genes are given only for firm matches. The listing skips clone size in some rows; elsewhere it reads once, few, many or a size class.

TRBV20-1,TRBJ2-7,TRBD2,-,CSGTSGRAPIYEQYF,TGCAGTGGAACTAGCGGGAGGGCCCCAATCTACGAGCAGTACTTC
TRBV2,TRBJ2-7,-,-,CASSPREVLSYEQYF,TGTGCCAGCAGTCCCCGAGAGGTTCTTTCCTACGAGCAGTACTTC
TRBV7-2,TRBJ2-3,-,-,CASSLVAGPSTDTQYF,TGTGCCAGCAGCTTAGTGGCAGGGCCTAGCACAGATACGCAGTATTTT
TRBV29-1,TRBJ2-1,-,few,CSVAQWKNYNEQFF,TGCAGCGTTGCTCAGTGGAAGAACTACAATGAGCAGTTCTTC
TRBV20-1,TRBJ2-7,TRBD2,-,CSASLAGSEQYF,TGCAGTGCTAGTCTAGCGGGAAGCGAGCAGTACTTC
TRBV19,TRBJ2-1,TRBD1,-,CASSIENYGQGEDEQFF,TGTGCCAGTAGTATAGAGAATTACGGACAGGGTGAGGATGAGCAGTTCTTC
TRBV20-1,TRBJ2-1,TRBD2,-,CSASIGAGVGYEQFF,TGCAGTGCTAGTATTGGAGCGGGAGTGGGGTATGAGCAGTTCTTC
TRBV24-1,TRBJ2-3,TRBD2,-,CATSDFAGAGDTQYF,TGTGCCACCAGTGATTTCGCGGGAGCGGGGGATACGCAGTATTTT
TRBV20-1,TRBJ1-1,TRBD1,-,CSSRDRGRGNTEAFF,TGCAGTTCTCGGGACAGGGGGCGCGGGAACACTGAAGCTTTCTTT
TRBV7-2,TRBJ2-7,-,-,CASSLVGGSKYEQYF,TGTGCCAGCAGCTTAGTGGGTGGGTCGAAATACGAGCAGTACTTC
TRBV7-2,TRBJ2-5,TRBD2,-,CASSLVHSGGATQYF,TGTGCCAGCAGCTTAGTGCATAGCGGGGGGGCGACCCAGTACTTC
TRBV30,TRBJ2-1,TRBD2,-,CAWTSGSLYNEQFF,TGTGCCTGGACTAGCGGGTCTCTATACAATGAGCAGTTCTTC
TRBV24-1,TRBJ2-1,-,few,CATSDTDGYNEQFF,TGTGCCACCAGTGATACCGACGGCTACAATGAGCAGTTCTTC
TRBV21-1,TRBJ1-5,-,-,CASSADAGDQPQHF,TGTGCCAGCAGCGCAGACGCGGGGGATCAGCCCCAGCATTTT
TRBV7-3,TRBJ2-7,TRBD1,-,CASSLTNHRGGEQYF,TGTGCCAGCAGCTTAACGAATCACAGGGGCGGCGAGCAGTACTTC
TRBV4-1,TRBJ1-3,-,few,CASSLQGVPGNTIYF,TGCGCCAGCAGCCTTCAGGGAGTTCCTGGAAACACCATATATTTT
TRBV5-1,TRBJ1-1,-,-,CASSPGGLGSTEAFF,TGCGCCAGCAGCCCTGGGGGGCTGGGGAGCACTGAAGCTTTCTTT
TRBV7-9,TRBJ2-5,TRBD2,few,CASSLGGLAGRETQYF,TGTGCCAGCAGCTTAGGGGGACTAGCGGGAAGGGAGACCCAGTACTTC
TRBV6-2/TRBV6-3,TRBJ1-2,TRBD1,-,CASSSAGTGGGYTF,TGTGCCAGCAGTTCCGCCGGGACAGGGGGTGGCTACACCTTC
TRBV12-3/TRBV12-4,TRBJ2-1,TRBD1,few,CASSFRDRAHNEQFF,TGTGCCAGCAGTTTCCGGGACAGGGCCCACAATGAGCAGTTCTTC
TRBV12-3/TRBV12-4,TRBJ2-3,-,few,CASSLGGKRTDTQYF,TGTGCCAGCAGTTTAGGCGGGAAAAGGACAGATACGCAGTATTTT
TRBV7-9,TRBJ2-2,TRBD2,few,CASPGGGTGELFF,TGTGCCAGCCCGGGAGGGGGAACCGGGGAGCTGTTTTTT
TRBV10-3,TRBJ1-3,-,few,CAISVLGSGNTIYF,TGTGCCATCAGTGTTCTGGGATCAGGAAACACCATATATTTT
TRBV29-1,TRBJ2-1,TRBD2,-,CSVEVRKLAGGNEQFF,TGCAGCGTTGAGGTGCGTAAACTAGCGGGCGGCAATGAGCAGTTCTTC
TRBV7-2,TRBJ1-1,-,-,CASSDRVQPGAFF,TGTGCCAGCAGCGACCGGGTCCAGCCGGGAGCTTTCTTT
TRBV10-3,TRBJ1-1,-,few,CAIRSRSNSGTEAFF,TGTGCCATCAGATCCAGGTCCAACTCGGGCACTGAAGCTTTCTTT
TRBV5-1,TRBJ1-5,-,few,CASSLGREDQPQHF,TGCGCCAGCAGCTTGGGTCGGGAGGATCAGCCCCAGCATTTT
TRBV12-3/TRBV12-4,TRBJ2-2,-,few,CASSGWGYTGELFF,TGTGCCAGCAGTGGATGGGGCTACACCGGGGAGCTGTTTTTT
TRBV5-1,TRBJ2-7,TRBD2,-,CASSLAGRADYEQYF,TGCGCCAGCAGCTTGGCCGGGAGGGCTGACTACGAGCAGTACTTC
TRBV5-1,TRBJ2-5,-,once,CASSLDRASPGAQYF,TGCGCCAGCAGCTTGGATCGGGCCTCTCCGGGAGCCCAGTACTTC
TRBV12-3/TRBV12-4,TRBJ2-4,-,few,CASSSTVKLAKNIQYF,TGTGCCAGCAGTTCGACGGTAAAACTAGCCAAAAACATTCAGTACTTC
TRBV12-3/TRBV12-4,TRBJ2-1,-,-,CASSLTAFIEQFF,TGTGCCAGCAGTCTCACAGCTTTCATCGAGCAGTTCTTC